These T cell receptor beta chains were read from a single sample in a study of breast tumors, draining lymph nodes, adjacent tissues. TCRdb re-derived calls from the multiplex PCR reads in MiXCR, one entry per CDR3 protein. The top ten clones hold more than 4% of a sample with 200,000 or so distinct CDR3 sequences, about 32% of them seen once. The sample taken for sequencing was axillary lymph node tissue. These receptors came from a female donor with breast cancer. Some clones in this sample may be carry-over from other donors' samples. Both conserved end residues are part of each CDR3. Fields, in order: J gene, D gene, V gene, clone size, CDR3 DNA, CDR3 protein. The D gene is left open where the match is weak. Clone size appears in some rows only: once, few, many, or a class for an expanded clone.

j_gene: TRBJ1-2
d_gene: .
v_gene: TRBV5-8
abundance: many
CDR3nt: TGTGCCAGCAGCTTGCGTCCGGAAGCGGGCTATGGCTACACCTTC
CDR3aa: CASSLRPEAGYGYTF

j_gene: TRBJ1-2
d_gene: .
v_gene: TRBV12-5
abundance: many
CDR3nt: TGTGCTAGTGGTATCGACAGTATCGTGGGCTACACCTTC
CDR3aa: CASGIDSIVGYTF

j_gene: TRBJ1-6
d_gene: .
v_gene: TRBV20-1
abundance: few
CDR3nt: TGCAGTGCTAGGCTATCTTTCGGGACGGCGAATTCGCCCCTCCACTTT
CDR3aa: CSARLSFGTANSPLHF

j_gene: TRBJ1-2
d_gene: TRBD1
v_gene: TRBV30
abundance: many
CDR3nt: TGTGCCTGGAGTGCCCTACAGGGGGCGGGGAGCTACACCTTC
CDR3aa: CAWSALQGAGSYTF

j_gene: TRBJ1-2
d_gene: .
v_gene: TRBV18
abundance: .
CDR3nt: TGTGCCAGCTCGCCCAACGGGGAGGGGTACTATGGCTACACCTTC
CDR3aa: CASSPNGEGYYGYTF

j_gene: TRBJ1-1
d_gene: .
v_gene: TRBV30
abundance: few
CDR3nt: TGTGCCTGGAGTCAATCCAAGAACACTGAAGCTTTCTTT
CDR3aa: CAWSQSKNTEAFF

j_gene: TRBJ2-1
d_gene: .
v_gene: TRBV6-5
abundance: .
CDR3nt: TGTGCCAGCAGTCACTCGGGTCTCGGGCGCCTCGCCTACAATGAGCAGTTCTTC
CDR3aa: CASSHSGLGRLAYNEQFF

j_gene: TRBJ2-5
d_gene: TRBD1
v_gene: TRBV5-6
abundance: many
CDR3nt: TGTGCCAGCAGATCGGACAGGGGAGAGACCCAGTACTTC
CDR3aa: CASRSDRGETQYF

j_gene: TRBJ1-1
d_gene: .
v_gene: TRBV6-5
abundance: few
CDR3nt: TGTGCCAGCAGTCAGCGACACACTGAAGCTTTCTTT
CDR3aa: CASSQRHTEAFF

j_gene: TRBJ1-5
d_gene: .
v_gene: TRBV30
abundance: once
CDR3nt: TGTGCCTGGAGTCCAGGGAATCAGCCCCAGCATTTT
CDR3aa: CAWSPGNQPQHF

j_gene: TRBJ2-2
d_gene: TRBD2
v_gene: TRBV27
abundance: .
CDR3nt: TGTGCCAGCAGTCCCCTCTTCGGGACTAGCGCCCCTCAGGAGCTGTTTTTT
CDR3aa: CASSPLFGTSAPQELFF

j_gene: TRBJ1-5
d_gene: TRBD1
v_gene: TRBV20-1
abundance: many
CDR3nt: TGCAGTGCGCGACAGGGTAGCAATCAGCCCCAGCATTTT
CDR3aa: CSARQGSNQPQHF

j_gene: TRBJ2-7
d_gene: .
v_gene: TRBV10-3
abundance: many
CDR3nt: TGTGCCATCAGTGAGTCTGCAGGGGGGCGCTACGAGCAGTACTTC
CDR3aa: CAISESAGGRYEQYF

j_gene: TRBJ2-2
d_gene: .
v_gene: TRBV5-1
abundance: many
CDR3nt: TGCGCCAGCAGCTTGGGCCGGGAAAGTACGAACACCGGGGAGCTGTTTTTT
CDR3aa: CASSLGRESTNTGELFF

j_gene: TRBJ2-7
d_gene: .
v_gene: TRBV7-8
abundance: many
CDR3nt: TGTGCCAGCAGCCGGGCTGGGGGAAGCTCCTACGAGCAGTACTTC
CDR3aa: CASSRAGGSSYEQYF

j_gene: TRBJ2-3
d_gene: TRBD2
v_gene: TRBV20-1
abundance: .
CDR3nt: TGCAGTGCTCCTCCCCGAGCGGGAGGATCGGATACGCAGTATTTT
CDR3aa: CSAPPRAGGSDTQYF

j_gene: TRBJ2-7
d_gene: TRBD2
v_gene: TRBV20-1
abundance: many
CDR3nt: TGCAGTGCTAGAACGTGGACTAGCGGGGGATACGAGCAGTACTTC
CDR3aa: CSARTWTSGGYEQYF

j_gene: TRBJ1-6
d_gene: TRBD1
v_gene: TRBV19
abundance: .
CDR3nt: TGTGCCAGACCCCCCAGCCGGACAGGTTTACGGGAACTCCACTTT
CDR3aa: CARPPSRTGLRELHF

j_gene: TRBJ2-7
d_gene: TRBD2
v_gene: TRBV6-5
abundance: .
CDR3nt: TGTGCCAGCAGTCACCTAGCGGGAAGGTCCTACGAGCAGTACTTC
CDR3aa: CASSHLAGRSYEQYF

j_gene: TRBJ2-2
d_gene: TRBD2
v_gene: TRBV20-1
abundance: many
CDR3nt: TGCAGTGTCCCGACTAGCGGGACGAACACCGGGGAGCTGTTTTTT
CDR3aa: CSVPTSGTNTGELFF

j_gene: TRBJ2-2
d_gene: .
v_gene: TRBV5-4
abundance: .
CDR3nt: TGTGCCGGCAGCTCGGGGGGCCCTAACACCGGGGAGCTGTTTTTT
CDR3aa: CAGSSGGPNTGELFF

j_gene: TRBJ1-5
d_gene: .
v_gene: TRBV25-1
abundance: .
CDR3nt: TGTGCCAGCAGTAAGGGGACCGGCTGTCAAGATCAGCCCCAGCATTTT
CDR3aa: CASSKGTGCQDQPQHF

j_gene: TRBJ2-7
d_gene: .
v_gene: TRBV6-2/TRBV6-3
abundance: many
CDR3nt: TGTGCCAGCAGTACGGGGATCTACGAGCAGTACTTC
CDR3aa: CASSTGIYEQYF

j_gene: TRBJ2-7
d_gene: TRBD2
v_gene: TRBV6-2/TRBV6-3
abundance: .
CDR3nt: TGTGCCAGCAGTCAAGGACTAGCGGATCTCTCCTACGAGCAGTACTTC
CDR3aa: CASSQGLADLSYEQYF

j_gene: TRBJ2-5
d_gene: TRBD1
v_gene: TRBV3-1
abundance: many
CDR3nt: TGTGCCAGCAGCCAAGGGGACAGGGGATTAGAGACCCAGTACTTC
CDR3aa: CASSQGDRGLETQYF

j_gene: TRBJ1-2
d_gene: TRBD1
v_gene: TRBV12-3/TRBV12-4
abundance: .
CDR3nt: TGTGCCAGCATCACTCTCCGGGACAGGGCGGTGTGGGGCTACACCTTC
CDR3aa: CASITLRDRAVWGYTF

j_gene: TRBJ2-7
d_gene: TRBD2
v_gene: TRBV7-2
abundance: many
CDR3nt: TGTGCCAGCAGCTTAGAGGGGGGACTAGCGGGAGGGGCCTACGAGCAGTACTTC
CDR3aa: CASSLEGGLAGGAYEQYF

j_gene: TRBJ2-3
d_gene: .
v_gene: TRBV2
abundance: many
CDR3nt: TGTGCCAGCATGAGGGGGACAGATACGCAGTATTTT
CDR3aa: CASMRGTDTQYF

j_gene: TRBJ2-3
d_gene: TRBD1
v_gene: TRBV20-1
abundance: .
CDR3nt: TGCAGTGCTAGCGGAATCCTGACAGGGGCGCCCGATACGCAGTATTTT
CDR3aa: CSASGILTGAPDTQYF

j_gene: TRBJ2-5
d_gene: TRBD2
v_gene: TRBV20-1
abundance: .
CDR3nt: TGCAGTGCTAGAGAACTAGCGGAAGAGACCCAGTACTTC
CDR3aa: CSARELAEETQYF

j_gene: TRBJ2-7
d_gene: .
v_gene: TRBV10-3
abundance: many
CDR3nt: TGTGCCATCAGTGAGTCAGGGACCGAAGGGGAGCAGTACTTC
CDR3aa: CAISESGTEGEQYF

j_gene: TRBJ2-6
d_gene: .
v_gene: TRBV19
abundance: many
CDR3nt: TGTGCCAGTAGTATCTTAGACGTCTCTGGGGCCAACGTCCTGACTTTC
CDR3aa: CASSILDVSGANVLTF